The rows below give T cell receptor beta chains drawn from one sample of a study of blood T cell repertoires in COVID-19. The assay was immunoSEQ multiplex PCR, and TCRdb's table has in-frame clones only and misses some. The table has about 160,000 clones, about 81% seen once. The specimen was peripheral blood. The receptors here all came from a woman older than 75 with acute or convalescent COVID-19. The CDR3 runs from the conserved cysteine through the conserved F or W. D genes are given only for firm matches. Part of the rows lack a size; the others show once, few, many or a class for expanded clones.

CDR3nt	CDR3aa	j_gene	abundance	v_gene	d_gene
TGTGCCAGCAAAGGGGTTGATAATTCACCCCTCCACTTT	CASKGVDNSPLHF	TRBJ1-6	.	TRBV25-1	.
TGCGCCAGCAGCTTGTGGGGACAGGGTACTGAAGCTTTCTTT	CASSLWGQGTEAFF	TRBJ1-1	few	TRBV5-1	TRBD1
TGTGCCAGCAGCCAGCGGGGGGAGCCCGGTTTGCGCTACACCTTC	CASSQRGEPGLRYTF	TRBJ1-2	.	TRBV3-1/TRBV3-2	.
TGCGCCAGCAGCTGGACAGGGGGCGAGACCCAGTACTTC	CASSWTGGETQYF	TRBJ2-5	.	TRBV5-1	TRBD1
TGTGCCAGCGGACAGGGTTATGGCTACACCTTC	CASGQGYGYTF	TRBJ1-2	.	TRBV19	TRBD1
TGTGCCAGTAGTGGTCGGGGTCATGAGCAGTTCTTC	CASSGRGHEQFF	TRBJ2-1	.	TRBV19	.
TGTGCCAGCAGCTTAGGGCGGTATACTGGAAACACCATATATTTT	CASSLGRYTGNTIYF	TRBJ1-3	few	TRBV7-9	.
TGCGCCAGCAGCCCTCGGGGATCAAGGGCAAACACCGGGGAGCTGTTTTTT	CASSPRGSRANTGELFF	TRBJ2-2	.	TRBV4-1	.
TGTGCCAGCAGCCCCCGCCCGACAGGCTCCAGTTATGGCTACACCTTC	CASSPRPTGSSYGYTF	TRBJ1-2	.	TRBV7-8	.
TGCGCCAGCAGCCAACTGGGACAGGTGAACACTGAAGCTTTCTTT	CASSQLGQVNTEAFF	TRBJ1-1	.	TRBV5-1	TRBD1